This T cell receptor beta chain came from a study of T cell repertoires in MIS-A myocarditis. Only in-frame clones appear in the TCRdb table, and some are missing; sequencing was by immunoSEQ multiplex PCR. The data contain over 12,000 clones, around two thirds of them seen just once; the ten biggest clones take up about three fifths. V lost 8 bases, J lost 1 base, and 0 bases stayed unmatched. Germline V CDR1 and CDR2: MDHEN, SYDVKM. This CDR3 is built from 13 residues. The sequence came from a man aged 18 to 29 with fulminant myocarditis from multisystem inflammatory syndrome in adults (MIS-A) after COVID-19. This rearrangement joins TRBV28 to TRBJ1-1, with 11 bases aligning to TRBD1. The sample comprised left ventricle heart tissue obtained at autopsy. The chain's CDR3 is CASGTGGNTEAFF. In DNA form, the CDR3 reads TGTGCCAGCGGGACAGGGGGGAACACTGAAGCTTTCTTT.